This paragraph reports one T cell receptor (beta chain). Clones were sequenced by immunoSEQ multiplex PCR, and TCRdb holds only the in-frame ones, with some missing. The sample lists 600,000 to 900,000 clones; approximately 85% were seen once. These data come from a study of shared T cell receptors in the human thymus. Germline values: CDR1 MDHEN, CDR2 SYDVKM. The CDR3 sequence is 18 residues long. Trimming pared 3 bases from V and 8 bases from J, leaving 28 bases between. These data were also filed under a second study, of human thymus T cells.

This clonotype originated in a girl in the first two years of life with a congenital heart defect. This chain links TRBV28 with TRBJ1-2, with no clear D. Sample: thymocytes. The CDR3 DNA is TGTGCCAGCAGTTTTCAAAAGCATCTTCCCTTTGCCGGTCGGGGCTACACCTTC. Its translation: CASSFQKHLPFAGRGYTF.